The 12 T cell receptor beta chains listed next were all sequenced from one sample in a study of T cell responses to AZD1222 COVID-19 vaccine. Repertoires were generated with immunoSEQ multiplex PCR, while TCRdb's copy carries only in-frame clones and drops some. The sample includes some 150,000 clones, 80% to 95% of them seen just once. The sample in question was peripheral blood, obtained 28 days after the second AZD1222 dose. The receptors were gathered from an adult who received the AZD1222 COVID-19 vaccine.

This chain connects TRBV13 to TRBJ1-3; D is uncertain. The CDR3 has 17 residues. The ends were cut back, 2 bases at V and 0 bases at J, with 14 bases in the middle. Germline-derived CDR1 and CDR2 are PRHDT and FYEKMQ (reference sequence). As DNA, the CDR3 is TGTGCCAGCAGCTTATCTTCCCTGGTATACTCTGGAAACACCATATATTTT. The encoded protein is CASSLSSLVYSGNTIYF. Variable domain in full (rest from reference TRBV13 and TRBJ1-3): AAGVIQSPRHLIKEKRETATLKCYPIPRHDTVYWYQQGPGQDPQFLISFYEKMQSDKGSIPDRFSAQQFSDYHSELNMSSLELGDSALYFCASSLSSLVYSGNTIYFGEGSWLTVV.

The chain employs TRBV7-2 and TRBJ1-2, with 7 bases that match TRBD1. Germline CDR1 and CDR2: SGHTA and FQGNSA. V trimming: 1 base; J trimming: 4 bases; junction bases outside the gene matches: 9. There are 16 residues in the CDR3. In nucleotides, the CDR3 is TGTGCCAGCAGCTTAGGCGCCAAGGGACAGATCTATGGCTACACCTTC. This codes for CASSLGAKGQIYGYTF.

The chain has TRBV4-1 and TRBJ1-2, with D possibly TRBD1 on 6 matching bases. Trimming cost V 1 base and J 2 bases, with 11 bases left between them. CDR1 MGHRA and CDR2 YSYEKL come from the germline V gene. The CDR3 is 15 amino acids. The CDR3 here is CASSQALGGNYGYTF. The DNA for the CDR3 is TGCGCCAGCAGCCAAGCCCTAGGGGGGAACTATGGCTACACCTTC.

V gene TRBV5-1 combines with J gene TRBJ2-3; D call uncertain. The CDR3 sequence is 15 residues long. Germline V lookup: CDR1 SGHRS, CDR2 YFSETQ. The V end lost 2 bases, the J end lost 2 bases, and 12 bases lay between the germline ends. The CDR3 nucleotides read TGCGCCAGCAGCTTCTTAAACTACCCCACAGATACGCAGTATTTT. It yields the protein CASSFLNYPTDTQYF.

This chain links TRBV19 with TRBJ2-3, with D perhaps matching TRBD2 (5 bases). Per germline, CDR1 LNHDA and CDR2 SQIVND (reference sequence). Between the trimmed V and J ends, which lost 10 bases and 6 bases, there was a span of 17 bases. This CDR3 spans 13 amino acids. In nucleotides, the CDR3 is TGTGCCACTTCAGGTCGGGAAAGGGATACGCAGTATTTT. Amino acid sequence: CATSGRERDTQYF. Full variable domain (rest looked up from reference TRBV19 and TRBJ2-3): DGGITQSPKYLFRKEGQNVTLSCEQNLNHDAMYWYRQDPGQGLRLIYYSQIVNDFQKGDIAEGYSVSREKKESFPLTVTSAQKNPTAFYLCATSGRERDTQYFGPGTRLTVL.

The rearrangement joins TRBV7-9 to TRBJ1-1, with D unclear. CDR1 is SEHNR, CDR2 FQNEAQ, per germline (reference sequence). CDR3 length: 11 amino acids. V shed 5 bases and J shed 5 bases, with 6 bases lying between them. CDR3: CASSLDTEAFF. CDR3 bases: TGTGCCAGCAGCCTGGATACTGAAGCTTTCTTT.

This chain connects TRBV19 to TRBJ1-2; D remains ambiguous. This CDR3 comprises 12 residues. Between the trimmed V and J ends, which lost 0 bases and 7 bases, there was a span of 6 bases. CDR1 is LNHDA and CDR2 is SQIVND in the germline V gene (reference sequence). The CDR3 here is CASSIEDRGYTF. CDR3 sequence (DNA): TGTGCCAGTAGTATAGAAGACCGTGGCTACACCTTC.

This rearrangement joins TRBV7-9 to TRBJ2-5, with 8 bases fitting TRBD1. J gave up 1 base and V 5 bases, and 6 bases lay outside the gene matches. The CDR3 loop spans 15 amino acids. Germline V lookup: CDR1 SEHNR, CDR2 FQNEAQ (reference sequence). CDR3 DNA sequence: TGTGCCAGCAGCGCCCCAGGGGGCTTCCAAGAGACCCAGTACTTC. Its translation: CASSAPGGFQETQYF.

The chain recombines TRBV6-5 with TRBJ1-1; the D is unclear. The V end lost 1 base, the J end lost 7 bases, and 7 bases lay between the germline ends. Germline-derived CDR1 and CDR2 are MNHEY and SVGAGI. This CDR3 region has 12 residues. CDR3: CASSYFWYEAFF. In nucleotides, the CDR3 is TGTGCCAGCAGTTACTTCTGGTATGAAGCTTTCTTT.

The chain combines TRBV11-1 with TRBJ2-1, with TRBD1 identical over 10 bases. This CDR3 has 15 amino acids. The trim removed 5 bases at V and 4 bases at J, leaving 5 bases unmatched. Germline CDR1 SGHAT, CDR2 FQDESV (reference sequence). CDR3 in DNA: TGTGCCAGCAGCGCAGGGACAGGGGATTACAATGAGCAGTTCTTC. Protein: CASSAGTGDYNEQFF.

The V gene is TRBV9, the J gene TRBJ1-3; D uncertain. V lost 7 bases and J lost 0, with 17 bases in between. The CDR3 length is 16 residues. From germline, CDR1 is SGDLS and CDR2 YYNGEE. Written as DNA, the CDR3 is TGTGCCAGCGGGGAAGCCAGGTCCCCCTCTGGAAACACCATATATTTT. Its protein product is CASGEARSPSGNTIYF.

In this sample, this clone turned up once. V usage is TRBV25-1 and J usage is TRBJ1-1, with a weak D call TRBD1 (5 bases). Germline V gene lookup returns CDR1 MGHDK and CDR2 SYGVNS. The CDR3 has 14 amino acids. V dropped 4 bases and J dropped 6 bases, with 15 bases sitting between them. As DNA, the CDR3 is TGTGCCAGCAGTGTCCAGGGAAGAGGGGCTGAAGCTTTCTTT. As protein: CASSVQGRGAEAFF. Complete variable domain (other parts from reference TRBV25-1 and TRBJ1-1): EADIYQTPRYLVIGTGKKITLECSQTMGHDKMYWYQQDPGMELHLIHYSYGVNSTEKGDLSSESTVSRIRTEHFPLTLESARPSHTSQYLCASSVQGRGAEAFFGQGTRLTVV.